This TCR beta chain was documented in a study of shared clonotypes between healthy human individuals (TCRdb year 2020). Study-wide context: The cohort comprised a couple of women and three men aged 18 to 49 years. For each donor, three plates each were used for CD4 naive and CD4 memory, two plates were used for CD8 naive, and one plate was used for CD8 memory. Between about 0.8 and 9 billion PBMCs per donor were obtained by leukapheresis. To increase sequencing depth and limit assay-specific biases, TCR repertoire library preparation and sequencing were carried out by different laboratories using diverse techniques. Blood TCR repertoires of 5 or 6 healthy adults were deeply sequenced to estimate repertoire size and the extent of clonotype sharing between individuals. The study at large found these results: Even with the large sequencing depth, rarefaction of the sorted-subset datasets indicated that sequencing was incomplete. Sampling was restricted to blood, and TCR repertoires in tissues likely differ from the TCR repertoires found in blood. Larger estimated clonotype richness was generally found for naive subsets than for memory subsets. Pairwise subsampling indicated that sequencing depth was expected to affect the degree of clonotype sharing among donors. About 5% of naive CD4, 3% to 3.5% of naive CD8, 2.3% of memory CD4, and 0.35% to 0.4% of memory CD8 clonotypes were shared across several donors. Because the study included a small number of donors, the genetic and exposure-history diversity represented was limited. Compared with non-shared clonotypes, clonotypes shared by all four sorted-subset donors had higher generation probabilities.

Including the terminal cysteine and phenylalanine, the CDR3 comprises 15 residues. Just CDR3 DNA is preserved here, 45 bases in frame from base 1. For this chain, trimming is 3 bases at the V end and 6 bases at the J end, and the number of junction bases without a gene match is 9. CDR1 and CDR2 (SGHRS, YFSETQ) derive from the germline V gene. For the CD8 naive samples, CD45RO-negative cells were positively selected for CCR7, yielding a CD45RA+CCR7+ population from which TemRA cells were excluded. Donors were healthy HIV-negative adults with no recently reported acute infections or vaccinations. All donors were Caucasian adults living in Nashville, Tennessee, USA. After blood collection by leukapheresis, PBMCs were isolated using Ficoll-Histopaque density gradient centrifugation and then cryopreserved in the vapor phase of liquid nitrogen. Purity and quantity of every magnetically sorted T cell population were checked by analytical flow cytometry. Each sorted fraction had its genomic DNA isolated and then quantified by UV absorbance on a Nanodrop 2000c.

TCR CDR3 regions were amplified from genomic DNA by multiplex PCR using the deep immunoSEQ assay. For each cell subset, the extracted genomic DNA was distributed evenly across all wells of several immunoSEQ 96-well plates, and each plate served as one replicate. For sorted subsets, 150 to 250 ng genomic DNA, equal to 25,000 to 35,000 T cell genomes, was loaded into each replicate PCR. The purified libraries were quantified using a Qubit 3.0 fluorometer, sized with a Bioanalyzer 2100, and then quantified again using the KAPA Library Quantification kit. Every immunoSEQ 96-well plate was sequenced on a dedicated single-read 150-cycle Illumina NextSeq 550 flow cell. The authors' pipeline ran thus. Because the immunoSEQ output held only junctional sequences and lacked quality scores, the filtering could not match the filtering applied to full-length reads. To assign V/J genes and CDR3, sequences were annotated using PyIR, a Python wrapper for IgBLAST v1.9, with IMGT germline references. Any read was removed if the V/J assignment was weak (E-value above 1e-6), the CDR3 was missing, or the read contained stop codons, out-of-frame junctions, or ambiguous translated residues. V3J clonotypes were defined as sequences sharing the same inferred V gene, J gene, and CDR3 amino acid sequence. Percentage overlap between repertoires was calculated by dividing the number of shared unique clonotypes by the size of the smaller repertoire. RTK rarefaction, the Chao1 estimator, and Recon v2.1 estimates of unobserved clonotypes were used to assess repertoire richness. For all TCRbeta clonotypes obtained by the gDNA method from several donors, generation probabilities were computed with OLGA. This is the immuneACCESS table as TCRdb keeps it, with only in-frame sequences that have V and J called. A part of the clones is gone; compared with another copy, unresolved V genes explain less than half, and the rest is unexplained. V, J and clone size derive from that table, while D and trimming were established from the DNA sequence. The sample table records over 2,000,000 clones; roughly 93% of these occur just once. The ten most abundant clones make up around 1.8% of the sample.

As for this clone: Its recognized antigen is unknown. No per-base quality is available; no much larger clone lies one base away.

The V gene is TRBV5-1 and the J gene is TRBJ2-1; 7 central nucleotides agree with TRBD1. The sample taken for sequencing was naive CD8+ T cells from PBMCs. Sample cell subset or site, as interpreted from the label and publication: CD45RA+CCR7+. The TCR was taken from a man younger than 30 in good health. Some clones in this sample may be carry-over from other donors' samples. At the DNA level, the sequence is TGCGCCAGCAGCTGGACCCGGGACAGTCCCAATGAGCAGTTCTTC. Translated, it gives CASSWTRDSPNEQFF. The reference TRBV5-1 and TRBJ2-1 proteins fill in what lies around the CDR3, so the full variable domain reads KAGVTQTPRYLIKTRGQQVTLSCSPISGHRSVSWYQQTPGQGLQFLFEYFSETQRNKGNFPGRFSGRQFSNSRSEMNVSTLELGDSALYLCASSWTRDSPNEQFFGPGTRLTVL.